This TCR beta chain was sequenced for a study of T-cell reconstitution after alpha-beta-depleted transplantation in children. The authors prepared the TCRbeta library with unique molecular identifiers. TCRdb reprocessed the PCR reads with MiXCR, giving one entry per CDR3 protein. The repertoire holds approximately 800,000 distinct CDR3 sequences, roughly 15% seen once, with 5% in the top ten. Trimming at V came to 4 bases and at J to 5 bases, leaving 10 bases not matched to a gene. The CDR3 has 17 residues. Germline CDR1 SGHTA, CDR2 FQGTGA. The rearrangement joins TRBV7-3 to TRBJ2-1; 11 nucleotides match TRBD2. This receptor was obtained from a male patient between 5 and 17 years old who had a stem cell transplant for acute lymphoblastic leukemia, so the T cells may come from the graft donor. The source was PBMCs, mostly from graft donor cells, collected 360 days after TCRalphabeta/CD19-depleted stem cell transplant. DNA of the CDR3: TGTGCCAGCAGCTCGGGGAGGGGACTAGCGGTTCACAATGAGCAGTTCTTC. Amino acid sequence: CASSSGRGLAVHNEQFF.